These 9 T cell receptor beta chains were sequenced from one sample in a study of T cells in Graves' hyperthyroidism and ophthalmopathy. RNA transcripts provided the source from which TCR beta CDR3 regions were amplified. RT-PCR in the first round (using the HTBI primer set) targeted the TCR CDR3. TCRdb fed the multiplex PCR reads into MiXCR, producing one record per CDR3 protein. The repertoire holds approximately 100,000 distinct CDR3 sequences, roughly 40% seen once, with around 9.6% in the top ten. Sequenced: peripheral blood or thyroid tissue (not recorded which). The source of these receptors is a woman aged 25 to 45 with Graves' hyperthyroidism.

CDR3 sequence reads: CSARGAGQRETQYF. The CDR3 coding sequence is TGCAGTGCTAGAGGTGCGGGGCAGCGGGAGACCCAGTACTTC. The chain carries TRBV20-1 and TRBJ2-5; perhaps TRBD2 as D (6 bases). CDR3 length: 14 amino acids. CDR1 and CDR2 (germline): DFQATT, SNEGSKA (reference sequence). Trimming removed 1 base at V and 5 bases at J, with 14 bases between.

In its sample, this clonotype was seen many times. This chain connects TRBV12-3 or TRBV12-4 to TRBJ2-2; unclear D gene. The CDR3 is 12 amino acids. V was cut by 2 bases and J by 7 bases, with 5 bases left in between. The CDR3 DNA reads as TGTGCCAGCAGTTTACGAAACGGGGAGCTGTTTTTT. Translation: CASSLRNGELFF.

This clonotype was counted ten times or more. The gene calls are TRBV28 and TRBJ2-5, with TRBD2 as a possible D gene (5 bases). The CDR3 has 13 amino acids. Deletions cut 5 bases from V and 3 bases from J, with 10 bases between. The germline CDR1 and CDR2 sequences are MDHEN and SYDVKM. The CDR3 DNA reads TGTGCCAGCAGTCGCCCCGGGAAAGAGACCCAGTACTTC. Translated, it gives CASSRPGKETQYF.

This clonotype was seen repeatedly, ten times or more. The rearrangement uses TRBV29-1 and TRBJ2-5, with 9 bases matching TRBD2. The CDR3 spans 15 residues. CDR1 is SQVTM and CDR2 is ANQGSEA in the germline V gene. V was pared by 6 bases and J by 5 bases, with 13 bases of the junction left unmatched. The CDR3, as DNA: TGCAGCGTCCCCGTAGCGGGAGCGGGCTCGGAGACCCAGTACTTC. Translated: CSVPVAGAGSETQYF.

For this clonotype: This sequence may be a read error, since a much larger clone differs from it by one base. The rearrangement uses TRBV10-3 and TRBJ2-7, with 8 positions matching TRBD2. V was pared by 10 bases and J by 5 bases, with 10 bases of the junction left unmatched. This CDR3 has 13 residues. Germline CDR1 ENHRY, CDR2 SYGVKD. The CDR3 DNA follows: TGTGCCAGCGGTTTCGGGGGGGTCCACGAGCAGTACTTC. It yields the protein CASGFGGVHEQYF.

This clonotype has at least ten counts. The chain uses TRBV7-9 and TRBJ2-2; the D call may be TRBD1 or TRBD2 (5 bases each). The germline gives CDR1 SEHNR, CDR2 FQNEAQ (reference sequence). The length of the CDR3 is 14 residues. The V end was cut by 10 bases, the J end by 5 bases, with 17 bases between. The CDR3 DNA is TGTGCCAACAACCCCCGGGGACGGACCGGGGAGCTGTTTTTT. Translating it yields CANNPRGRTGELFF.

Concerning this clonotype itself: At one boundary the junction diverges from the germline segment, which might be a read error. The V call is TRBV5-8, the J call TRBJ2-2, with TRBD1 identical over 7 bases. CDR1 is SGHTS and CDR2 is YDEGEE in the germline V gene. The CDR3 has 16 amino acids. The CDR3 sequence is CANSFRGQTNTGELFF. The CDR3 nucleotides are TGTGCCAACAGCTTCCGGGGACAGACGAACACCGGGGAGCTGTTTTTT.

The sample holds a few counts of this clonotype. This chain uses TRBV5-4 with TRBJ1-1, with D possibly being TRBD1 (6 bases). The CDR3 sequence is 15 residues long. Germline values: CDR1 SGHNT, CDR2 YYREEE (reference sequence). The V gene lost 2 bases and the J gene lost 0 bases, with 11 bases spanning the gap. Here the CDR3 reads CASSFFGDMNTEAFF. The CDR3, as DNA: TGTGCCAGCAGCTTCTTTGGGGACATGAACACTGAAGCTTTCTTT. The full variable domain, in which reference TRBV5-4 and TRBJ1-1 provide the parts outside the CDR3, is ETGVTQSPTHLIKTRGQQVTLRCSSQSGHNTVSWYQQALGQGPQFIFQYYREEENGRGNFPPRFSGLQFPNYSSELNVNALELDDSALYLCASSFFGDMNTEAFFGQGTRLTVV.

This clonotype was observed at least ten times. The chain joins TRBV7-9 to TRBJ1-1; 7 bases match TRBD1. The germline gives CDR1 SEHNR, CDR2 FQNEAQ (reference sequence). This CDR3 is 12 amino acids long. The V gene end was trimmed by 5 bases and the J gene end by 10 bases; junction bases not matched to a gene: 7. The CDR3 is CASSRDSFRAFF. CDR3 nucleotides: TGTGCCAGCAGCCGGGACAGCTTCCGAGCTTTCTTT.